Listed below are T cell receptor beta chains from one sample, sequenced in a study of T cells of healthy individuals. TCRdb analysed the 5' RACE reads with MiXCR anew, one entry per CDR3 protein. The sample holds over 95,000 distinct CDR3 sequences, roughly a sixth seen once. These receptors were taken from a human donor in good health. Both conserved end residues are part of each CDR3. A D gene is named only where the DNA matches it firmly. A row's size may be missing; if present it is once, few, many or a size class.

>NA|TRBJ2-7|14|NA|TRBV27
CASSLVGSSYEQYF
TGTGCCAGCAGTTTAGTGGGCAGCTCCTACGAGCAGTACTTC
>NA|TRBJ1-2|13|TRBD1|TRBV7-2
CASSGTGTGINTF
TGTGCCAGCAGCGGGACCGGGACAGGCATTAACACCTTC
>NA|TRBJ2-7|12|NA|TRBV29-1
CSVEAGYGEQYF
TGCAGCGTTGAGGCAGGGTACGGCGAGCAGTACTTC
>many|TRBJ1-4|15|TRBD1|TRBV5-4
CASSRSGGIGEKLFF
TGTGCCAGCAGCCGATCAGGGGGGATTGGTGAAAAACTGTTTTTT
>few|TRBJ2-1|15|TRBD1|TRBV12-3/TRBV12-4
CASSATGDLYNEQFF
TGTGCCAGCAGCGCGACAGGGGATCTCTACAATGAGCAGTTCTTC
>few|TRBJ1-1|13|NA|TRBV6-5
CASRWGRLTEAFF
TGTGCCAGCAGGTGGGGAAGGCTTACTGAAGCTTTCTTT
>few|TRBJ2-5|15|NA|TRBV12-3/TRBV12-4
CASSLDGIRGETQYF
TGTGCCAGCAGTTTAGACGGGATTAGGGGAGAGACCCAGTACTTC
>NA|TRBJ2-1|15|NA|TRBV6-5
CASSYGASSYNEQFF
TGTGCCAGCAGTTACGGGGCAAGCTCCTACAATGAGCAGTTCTTC
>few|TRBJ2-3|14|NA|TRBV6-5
CASSYGGSTDTQYF
TGTGCCAGCAGTTACGGGGGTAGCACAGATACGCAGTATTTT
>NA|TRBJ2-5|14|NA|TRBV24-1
CATSDTGTQETQYF
TGTGCCACCAGTGATACAGGAACCCAAGAGACCCAGTACTTC
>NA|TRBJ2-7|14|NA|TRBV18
CASSTGRSLYEQYF
TGTGCCAGCTCAACGGGACGGTCTCTATACGAGCAGTACTTC
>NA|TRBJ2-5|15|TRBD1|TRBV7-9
CASSTGTGVEETQYF
TGTGCCAGCAGTACCGGGACAGGGGTCGAAGAGACCCAGTACTTC
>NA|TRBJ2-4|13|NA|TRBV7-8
CASSLASQNIQYF
TGTGCCAGCAGCTTGGCGTCTCAAAACATTCAGTACTTC
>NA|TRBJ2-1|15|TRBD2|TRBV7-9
CASRKVAGGLDEQFF
TGTGCCAGCAGGAAGGTAGCGGGGGGGCTCGATGAGCAGTTCTTC
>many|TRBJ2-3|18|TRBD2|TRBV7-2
CASSHGTSGSWGTDTQYF
TGTGCCAGCAGCCACGGGACTAGCGGGAGTTGGGGAACAGATACGCAGTATTTT
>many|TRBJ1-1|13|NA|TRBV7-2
CASSPGLNTEAFF
TGTGCCAGCAGTCCGGGACTTAACACTGAAGCTTTCTTT
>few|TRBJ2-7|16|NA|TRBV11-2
CASSLALGRFPYEQYF
TGTGCCAGCAGCTTAGCATTGGGCAGGTTCCCCTACGAGCAGTACTTC
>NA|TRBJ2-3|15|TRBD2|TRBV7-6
CASSRGQRGVDTQYF
TGTGCCAGCAGCCGAGGACAGCGGGGGGTAGATACGCAGTATTTT
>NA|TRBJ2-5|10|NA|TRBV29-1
CSVVGETQYF
TGCAGCGTTGTGGGGGAGACCCAGTACTTC
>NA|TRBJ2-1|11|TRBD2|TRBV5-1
CASSLSGKQFF
TGCGCCAGCAGCCTCAGCGGGAAGCAGTTCTTC
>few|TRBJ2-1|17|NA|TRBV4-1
CASSPGFAGISYNEQFF
TGCGCCAGCAGCCCCGGGTTTGCAGGGATCTCCTACAATGAGCAGTTCTTC
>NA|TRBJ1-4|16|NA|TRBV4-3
CASSQGTTGIHEKLFF
TGCGCCAGCAGCCAGGGGACAACGGGCATCCATGAAAAACTGTTTTTT
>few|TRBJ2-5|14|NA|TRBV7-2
CASSPRGGEETQYF
TGTGCCAGCAGCCCCCGAGGAGGGGAAGAGACCCAGTACTTC
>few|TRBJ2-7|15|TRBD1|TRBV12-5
CASGLPGQGTYEQYF
TGTGCTAGTGGTTTGCCTGGACAGGGTACCTACGAGCAGTACTTC
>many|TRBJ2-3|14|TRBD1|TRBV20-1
CSARRTGGPDTQYF
TGCAGTGCTAGACGGACAGGGGGTCCAGATACGCAGTATTTT
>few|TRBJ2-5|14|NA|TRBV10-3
CAISPRDYQETQYF
TGTGCCATCAGCCCGAGGGACTACCAAGAGACCCAGTACTTC
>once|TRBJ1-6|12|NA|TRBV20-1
CSVGGDRKSLHF
TGCAGTGTTGGGGGGGACCGCAAATCCCTCCACTTT
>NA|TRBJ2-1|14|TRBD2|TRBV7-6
CASSAAGAYNEQFF
TGTGCCAGCAGCGCAGCGGGAGCTTACAATGAGCAGTTCTTC
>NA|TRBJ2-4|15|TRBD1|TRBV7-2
CASSTQTGTKNIQYF
TGTGCCAGCAGCACCCAGACAGGGACCAAAAACATTCAGTACTTC
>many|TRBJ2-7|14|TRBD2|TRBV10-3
CAIRPTSGTYEQYF
TGTGCCATCAGACCGACTAGCGGTACCTACGAGCAGTACTTC
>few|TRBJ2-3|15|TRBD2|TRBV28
CASSTLGTSGDTQYF
TGTGCCAGCAGTACCTTGGGGACTAGTGGAGATACGCAGTATTTT
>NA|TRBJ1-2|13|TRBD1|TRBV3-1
CASSPGGWDGYTF
TGTGCCAGCAGCCCAGGGGGCTGGGATGGCTACACCTTC
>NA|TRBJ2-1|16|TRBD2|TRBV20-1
CSASGLAGQGYNEQFF
TGCAGTGCTAGTGGCCTAGCGGGCCAGGGGTACAATGAGCAGTTCTTC
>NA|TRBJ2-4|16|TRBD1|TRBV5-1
CASSLGQALAKNIQYF
TGCGCCAGCAGCTTAGGACAGGCTCTAGCCAAAAACATTCAGTACTTC
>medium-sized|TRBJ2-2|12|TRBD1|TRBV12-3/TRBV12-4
CASRPDRAELFF
TGTGCCAGCAGGCCAGACAGGGCTGAGCTGTTTTTT
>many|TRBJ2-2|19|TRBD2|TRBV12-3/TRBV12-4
CASSPTPGLAGKNTGELFF
TGTGCCAGCAGTCCTACCCCGGGACTAGCGGGAAAGAACACCGGGGAGCTGTTTTTT
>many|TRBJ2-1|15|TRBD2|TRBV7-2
CASSFTGLASNEQFF
TGTGCCAGCAGCTTTACGGGACTAGCGTCGAATGAGCAGTTCTTC
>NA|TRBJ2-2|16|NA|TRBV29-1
CSVGGQSGGPTGELFF
TGCAGCGTTGGGGGACAGAGCGGGGGCCCCACCGGGGAGCTGTTTTTT
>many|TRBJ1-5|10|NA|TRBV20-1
CSAGNQPQHF
TGCAGTGCTGGCAATCAGCCCCAGCATTTT
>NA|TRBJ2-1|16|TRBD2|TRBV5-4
CASSTRTSGREGEQFF
TGTGCCAGCAGCACCCGGACTAGCGGGAGAGAGGGTGAGCAGTTCTTC
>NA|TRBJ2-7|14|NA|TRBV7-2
CASSLAFNSYEQYF
TGTGCCAGCAGCTTAGCATTTAACTCCTACGAGCAGTACTTC
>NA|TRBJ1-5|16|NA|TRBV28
CASSHPLGDRNQPQHF
TGTGCCAGCAGTCACCCCCTTGGGGATCGCAATCAGCCCCAGCATTTT
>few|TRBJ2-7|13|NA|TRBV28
CASRTGALAPDYF
TGTGCCAGCCGCACGGGGGCCCTAGCTCCCGATTACTTC
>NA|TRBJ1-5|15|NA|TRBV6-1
CASTFGTLSNQPQHF
TGTGCCAGCACGTTCGGGACACTTAGCAATCAGCCCCAGCATTTT
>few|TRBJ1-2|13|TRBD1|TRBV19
CASTEPGGYGYTF
TGTGCCAGTACTGAGCCAGGGGGTTATGGCTACACCTTC
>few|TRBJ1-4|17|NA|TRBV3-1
CASSQGIDRKANEKLFF
TGTGCCAGCAGCCAAGGAATAGACAGGAAAGCTAATGAAAAACTGTTTTTT
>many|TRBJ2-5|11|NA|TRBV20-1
CSAQDQETQYF
TGCAGTGCACAGGACCAAGAGACCCAGTACTTC
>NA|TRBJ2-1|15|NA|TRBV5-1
CASSLGSGHYNEQFF
TGCGCCAGCAGCTTGGGGTCGGGACATTACAATGAGCAGTTCTTC
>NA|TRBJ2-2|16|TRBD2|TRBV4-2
CASTPRGGTNTGELFF
TGTGCCAGCACTCCTCGGGGGGGTACGAACACCGGGGAGCTGTTTTTT
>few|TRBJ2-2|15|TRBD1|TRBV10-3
CAISAGQGRTGELFF
TGTGCCATCAGTGCGGGACAGGGACGCACCGGGGAGCTGTTTTTT
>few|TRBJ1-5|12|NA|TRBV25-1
CASSARGQPQHF
TGTGCCAGCAGTGCCCGGGGTCAGCCCCAGCATTTT
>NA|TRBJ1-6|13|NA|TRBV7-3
CASSRETGSPLHF
TGTGCCAGCAGCCGCGAGACAGGTTCACCCCTCCACTTT
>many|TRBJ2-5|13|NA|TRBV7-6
CASSLGQKETQYF
TGTGCCAGCAGCTTAGGGCAGAAAGAGACCCAGTACTTC
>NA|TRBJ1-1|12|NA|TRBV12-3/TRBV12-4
CASSGVVGAAFF
TGTGCCAGCAGTGGGGTCGTCGGTGCGGCTTTCTTT
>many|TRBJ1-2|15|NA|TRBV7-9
CASSPGQRTNYGYTF
TGTGCCAGCAGCCCAGGGCAGCGTACTAACTATGGCTACACCTTC